Sequencing of this T cell receptor beta chain was carried out in a study of beta chain features in type 1 diabetes. This clone has only a few counts. CDR1 SGHTA and CDR2 FQGTGA come from the germline V gene. The CDR3 loop spans 15 amino acids. With 0 bases removed from V and 7 bases from J, the gap between germline ends came to 15 bases. Sequenced material consisted of expressed TCRB transcripts (all of the isolated RNA was reverse transcribed). Clones were read by immunoSEQ multiplex PCR, and TCRdb kept only the in-frame ones, dropping some. Found here are 900,000 or so clones, roughly a sixth of them singletons; the top ten hold about 0.025%.

The source of this sequence is a woman under 30 in good health. The specimen sequenced was naive CD4+ T cells from blood. This sequence joins TRBV7-3 and TRBJ1-1; unclear D gene. The CDR3 DNA reads TGTGCCAGCAGCTTAACGCGTCAACCATGGGGTGAAGCTTTCTTT. Residues: CASSLTRQPWGEAFF.